A single sample is the source of the 2 T cell receptor beta chains below, sequenced in a study of T cell responses to AZD1222 COVID-19 vaccine. Data came from immunoSEQ multiplex PCR; TCRdb stores just in-frame clones and leaves some out. The table has 120,000 to 150,000 clones, approximately 89% seen once. The sequencing used peripheral blood, collected on day 0 of AZD1222 vaccination. These receptors were taken from an adult in good health.

The chain couples TRBV9 to TRBJ1-2; 7 nucleotides agree with TRBD1. The CDR3 loop spans 14 amino acids. In germline, CDR1 is SGDLS, CDR2 YYNGEE. Losses at the gene ends were 4 bases for V and 6 bases for J; bases not matched to a gene: 9. The CDR3 nucleotides are TGTGCCAGCAGCCCATGGGAGGGGGCTGATGGCTACACCTTC. Residues: CASSPWEGADGYTF.

The V gene is TRBV4-2, the J gene TRBJ2-2; 7 bases map to TRBD2. Germline lookup yields CDR1 LGHNA and CDR2 YNFKEQ. Trimming cost V 0 bases and J 5 bases; bases outside gene matches: 6. The CDR3 sequence is 16 residues long. In nucleotides, the CDR3 is TGTGCCAGCAGCCAAGATTTGGCGGGAGATACCGGGGAGCTGTTTTTT. The encoded protein is CASSQDLAGDTGELFF.